Sequencing of this T cell receptor beta chain was carried out in a study of cytomegalovirus exposure and HLA in healthy donors (dated by TCRdb to about 2017). Some background on the complete study: An earlier analysis of fewer than 750 of the donors reported under 300 Gb of sequence data and about 120 million unique TCR beta sequences obtained from 180 million or so T cells. The study profiled the T cell repertoires of 500 to 800 subjects by immunosequencing and related them to cytomegalovirus serostatus. Typing coverage differed by locus: A, B, C, DRB1 and DQB1 were typed in roughly 620-630 donors, DQA1 in about 500, DPA1 in 606, and DPB1 in 400 to 490. Among several hundred genotyped donors of the cohort, an average of around 220,000 unique TCR beta nucleotide sequences was sequenced per donor, of which about 18% were non-productive. Roughly 5 DR-DQ haplotypes were handled as single units for association and clustering, since linkage in the cohort was strong. Among the 398 genotyped donors, around 81% belonged to the genetic ancestry cluster associated with self-reported Caucasian donors. Approximately 300 gigabases of sequencing data and around 80 million unique TCR sequences made up an early release that covered roughly 670 HLA-typed donors. All discovery cohort repertoires had been generated using a single sequencing platform. The study was designed to test whether signatures of past pathogen exposure could be identified by cataloging public T cell receptors. To study patterns of TCR occurrence, a later analysis re-analyzed previously published TCR beta repertoires from 550 to 800 donors and added high-resolution HLA genotyping. Donor age, sex, ethnicity and CMV serostatus were compiled together with the repertoire data. To decide whether each TCR beta V gene segment behaved as functional or pseudogenic, an earlier analysis of some 600 of the donors relied on high-throughput TCR beta sequencing. Class I and class II HLA loci were covered by the typing at four-digit resolution. Rather than drawing on any new phenotypic data, the later analysis identified candidate immune exposures from TCR beta sequences and the way those sequences occurred across donors. Along with the 666-subject first cohort, a separate validation cohort of over 90 different subjects was used. Genome-wide SNP genotypes for about 60% of the roughly 700 donors were used in a later genetic analysis, which treated that subset as a discovery cohort. High-throughput TCR immunosequencing, statistical association of individual TCRs with disease status, and machine learning were combined to predict cytomegalovirus infection status. Points the paper makes about the study in general: A cluster of highly shared sequence variants was judged likely to be a technical artifact of the sequencing pipeline. The earlier analysis of approximately 560 of the donors excluded approximately 15 rarely observed V segments, including chromosome 9 orphons, because counts were too low. Cytomegalovirus status was reported to be diagnosed by the classifier with high specificity and sensitivity in both the original and validation cohorts. Most TCR sequences were observed very rarely across donors, whereas some public TCRs were present in many individuals. A later genetic analysis reported fewer N-insertions in productive TCRs among donors in an Asian-associated ancestry cluster than the roughly 670-donor mean. It was suggested by the authors that the approach could potentially be generalized to other disease states and immunological phenotypes. Immune exposure information for the cohort was limited to CMV serostatus. In a later analysis, several top co-occurrence clusters were reported to appear linked to parvovirus B19, influenza, CMV and Epstein-Barr virus. Presence/absence analyses assumed roughly uniform sequencing depth across donors, an assumption that may not hold. Most CMV-associated TCR beta chains appeared to be HLA-restricted in a later analysis, and the HLA associations seemed to be driven largely by CMV exposure. In the study, approximately 160 TCR beta chains were listed as associated with cytomegalovirus. In this cohort, only TCR beta chains were sequenced, and detectable features were limited by the absence of alpha or paired-chain data. Specific HLA alleles were associated with more than 15,000 TCR beta sequences at a false discovery rate of 0.05 in a later analysis. Linkage disequilibrium might explain the correlated functional status among segregating V segments, but an unknown experimental factor could not be ruled out. In a later genetic analysis, a missense DCLRE1C variant was associated with V-gene and J-gene trimming of TCR beta chains, and the association was replicated in an independent cohort. A few of the identified cytomegalovirus-associated TCR beta chains were confirmed in vitro to be specific for cytomegalovirus antigens. The 87-base-pair reads could not distinguish some IMGT-functional V segments, including TRBV6-2 and TRBV6-3, so those segments were excluded. Because HLA typing was missing for some donors at each locus, association tests included only the typed subset. When HLA alleles, especially DR and DQ, strongly co-occurred, TCR associations were difficult to assign to individual alleles. In an earlier analysis of 587 of the donors, most TCR beta V segments appeared in productive rearrangements about 90% or about 30% of the time, broadly matching IMGT annotations. A later analysis found that HLA-associated TCR beta chains were more clonally expanded and had lower generation probabilities than equally common non-associated chains. In a later analysis, the rate of TCR association differed among HLA loci, with DRB1 alleles having the most associated TCRs and HLA-C alleles having the fewest. A further reported finding was that TCR beta sequences accurately predicted the HLA-A and HLA-B alleles for most subjects in the first cohort.

The cohort comprised around 690 healthy bone marrow donors. At the time of sampling, every cohort member was nominally healthy, though immune exposures that went unrecorded were likely present. The donor was CMV seropositive and was included in the group of 250 to 300 seropositive cohort members. A peripheral blood sample was provided by each donor, and peripheral blood mononuclear cells were used for TCR beta sequencing. Genomic DNA was extracted from the blood cell samples with the Qiagen DNeasy Blood Extraction Kit. This clone was counted a few times. No antigen is known for it. No base quality information exists; no much larger clone differs at one position. The library relied on the immunoSEQ multiplex PCR assay. A mixture of 60 forward primers for TCR Vbeta segments and 13 reverse primers for TCR Jbeta segments was used in the multiplex PCR. Amplification of the CDR3 region of rearranged TCR beta genes was performed with a multiplex PCR assay on genomic DNA. Amplified TCR beta libraries were sequenced as 87-base-pair reads on the Illumina HiSeq System. In the authors' own workflow: In a later analysis, tens of millions of unique TCR beta chains were counted across the roughly 700 repertoires, and around 10 million of these chains were shared by at least two donors. Raw reads were error-corrected and collapsed into unique sequences with a nearest-neighbor algorithm that merged closely related sequences to remove PCR and sequencing errors. V, D and J gene segments were assigned by aligning CDR3 sequences to IMGT reference sequences. For a sequence to be retained, at least a six-nucleotide match to both a V gene segment and a J gene segment was required. A rearrangement counted as productive if the CDR3 had no stop codons and remained in frame with V and J, and every other rearrangement counted as non-productive. Following IMGT convention, CDR3 was defined as the stretch from the second conserved V-encoded cysteine up to the conserved J-encoded phenylalanine. In an earlier analysis of around 640 of the donors, sequences lacking an unambiguous match to a single V gene segment were excluded. An earlier analysis of 500 to 700 of the donors classified V segments as functional when productive rearrangements were above 56.7% and as segregating when the standard deviation between donors was above 5%. A statistical classification framework was built for diagnosing cytomegalovirus status from the catalog of TCR beta chain sequences. In a later analysis, TCR nucleotide sequences were compared against IMGT/GENE-DB human TR gene sequences so that V and J genes could be assigned. Using the TCRdist pipeline, a later analysis assigned CDR3 sequences along with most-parsimonious VDJ recombination scenarios. A later analysis defined each TCR beta chain by its CDR3 amino acid sequence plus V-gene family, and excluded reads lacking a unique V-gene family. As a way to deal with suspected cross-contamination and a sequencing artifact, a later analysis dropped under 600 nucleotide sequences that were highly shared and had low generation probability. For each public chain, a later analysis derived a clonal expansion index from normalized ranks of inferred template counts within each repertoire. Generation probabilities in a later analysis came from a VDJ recombination model fitted to out-of-frame rearrangements, and those results were checked against IGoR. Hypergeometric tests were used in a later analysis to score TCR-TCR, TCR-HLA and TCR-CMV co-occurrence, with a repertoire-size bias correction applied to the TCR pairs. In a later analysis, false discovery rates were estimated by permuting HLA or CMV assignments 20 times. In a later analysis, co-occurring TCRs were grouped using DBSCAN, and TCRdist sequence similarity was added for clustering within HLA-allele-positive subsets. Repertoires with fewer than 30,000 or more than 120,000 public chains, plus five repertoires with anomalous nucleotide sharing, were excluded from co-occurrence clustering. TCRdb's version of the immuneACCESS table is confined to in-frame rearrangements and falls short of the full clone set. An unresolved V gene accounts for under half of the shortfall where checked; the remainder is of unknown origin. D and trimming come from the DNA, and the V and J calls and clone size come from that table. The sample data list 130,000 or so clones, and roughly 8.8% of these were observed just once. The top ten constitute 6.5% to 9% of the sample.

V is cut by 5 bases and J by 0 bases, and the space between the germline ends is 13 bases. Its CDR3 holds 15 amino acids, cysteine through phenylalanine. Only the CDR3 DNA stays, 45 bases, in frame from base 1. The germline V gene (reference sequence) sets CDR1 to MNHEY and CDR2 to SMNVEV. The sequenced sample was PBMCs. The sequence links TRBV27 to TRBJ1-1, and perhaps TRBD1 as D gene, on 6 matching bases. The source is a woman aged 40 to 50 in good health and CMV-seropositive. The CDR3 reads CASSRWTEMNTEAFF. The bases are TGTGCCAGCAGTCGGTGGACAGAGATGAACACTGAAGCTTTCTTT.